The 15 T cell receptor beta chains below all came from one sample that was sequenced in a study of cytomegalovirus exposure and HLA in healthy donors. PCR was performed using 60 Vbeta and 13 Jbeta primers. Using immunoSEQ multiplex PCR, the repertoire was profiled, and TCRdb retains in-frame clones only, with some absent. The table records about 150,000 clones, 75% of them present only once. The sequencing sample was made of PBMCs. These TCRs come from a man aged 25 to 40 in good health and CMV-seronegative.

V is TRBV19 and J is TRBJ2-2; 8 bases fit TRBD2. The germline V gene encodes CDR1 LNHDA and CDR2 SQIVND (reference sequence). This CDR3 comprises 15 residues. Trimming removed 3 bases from V and 6 bases from J; junction bases left unmatched: 6. CDR3 bases: TGTGCCAGTAGTATCAGCGGGGGTCGGTCCGGGGAGCTGTTTTTT. This translates into CASSISGGRSGELFF. The full variable domain, its missing parts supplied by reference TRBV19 and TRBJ2-2, is DGGITQSPKYLFRKEGQNVTLSCEQNLNHDAMYWYRQDPGQGLRLIYYSQIVNDFQKGDIAEGYSVSREKKESFPLTVTSAQKNPTAFYLCASSISGGRSGELFFGEGSRLTVL.

The genes are TRBV5-1 and TRBJ2-7, with D unclear. CDR1 and CDR2 from the germline V gene are SGHRS and YFSETQ. V was shortened by 0 bases and J by 6 bases, with 7 bases between the two germline ends. This CDR3 is built from 12 residues. The chain's CDR3 is CASSLEYGEQYF. CDR3 nucleotides: TGCGCCAGCAGCTTGGAGTACGGCGAGCAGTACTTC.

The chain recombines TRBV5-1 with TRBJ2-5, with a tentative D call TRBD2 (7 bases). The V and J ends lost 6 bases and 2 bases respectively, with 11 bases between them. This CDR3 spans 13 amino acids. Germline CDR1 is SGHRS and CDR2 is YFSETQ. CDR3 residues: CASNAGAQETQYF. The CDR3 DNA is TGCGCCAGCAACGCGGGGGCGCAAGAGACCCAGTACTTC. Together with reference TRBV5-1 and TRBJ2-5, the CDR3 gives the full variable domain: KAGVTQTPRYLIKTRGQQVTLSCSPISGHRSVSWYQQTPGQGLQFLFEYFSETQRNKGNFPGRFSGRQFSNSRSEMNVSTLELGDSALYLCASNAGAQETQYFGPGTRLLVL.

This clone was seen once. The chain has TRBV9 and TRBJ1-1; 7 nucleotides align to TRBD1. The CDR3 sequence is 15 residues long. The germline gives CDR1 SGDLS, CDR2 YYNGEE. Trimming at V came to 0 bases and at J to 0 bases, leaving 2 bases not matched to a gene. The CDR3 here is CASSVGDRMNTEAFF. In nucleotides, the CDR3 is TGTGCCAGCAGCGTAGGGGACAGAATGAACACTGAAGCTTTCTTT. Filled out from reference TRBV9 and TRBJ1-1, the complete variable domain reads DSGVTQTPKHLITATGQRVTLRCSPRSGDLSVYWYQQSLDQGLQFLIQYYNGEERAKGNILERFSAQQFPDLHSELNLSSLELGDSALYFCASSVGDRMNTEAFFGQGTRLTVV.

This clone occurred a few times. The rearrangement uses TRBV6-4 and TRBJ1-2; D unclear. V was shortened by 4 bases and J by 6 bases, with 12 bases between the two germline ends. Germline values: CDR1 MRHNA, CDR2 SNTAGT. There are 13 residues in the CDR3. The CDR3 DNA reads TGTGCCAGCAGTGTAAGGCTCAGGAATGGCTACACCTTC. Protein sequence: CASSVRLRNGYTF.

This chain connects TRBV19 to TRBJ2-7; the match to TRBD2 covers 8 bases. V trimming: 6 bases; J trimming: 3 bases; junction bases outside the gene matches: 7. CDR1 is LNHDA and CDR2 is SQIVND in the germline V gene (reference sequence). This CDR3 is 14 amino acids long. The CDR3 loop reads CASRETSAGYEQYF. CDR3 DNA: TGTGCCAGTAGGGAGACTAGCGCCGGCTACGAGCAGTACTTC.

The V gene is TRBV6-5, the J gene TRBJ1-4; maybe TRBD1 (6 bases). The germline V gene encodes CDR1 MNHEY and CDR2 SVGAGI. Trimming pared 0 bases from V and 10 bases from J, leaving 15 bases between. The CDR3 has 15 residues. CDR3 residues: CASSYSGRGRGKLFF. Here the CDR3 DNA reads TGTGCCAGCAGTTACTCCGGCAGGGGACGTGGAAAACTGTTTTTT.

The rearrangement uses TRBV28 and TRBJ1-2; D is unclear. This CDR3 has 12 amino acids. CDR1 and CDR2 from the germline V gene are MDHEN and SYDVKM. Deletions cut 8 bases from V and 7 bases from J, with 14 bases between. DNA for the CDR3: TGTGCCAGCGGAGAAGGAGGATTTGGCTACACCTTC. It encodes CASGEGGFGYTF.

The chain has TRBV6-1 and TRBJ2-3, with 9 nucleotides matching TRBD1. Germline V gives CDR1 MNHNS, CDR2 SASEGT. V lost 3 bases and J lost 4; bases outside the gene matches: 2. The CDR3 has 14 amino acids. The CDR3 spells CASSDDRGSDTQYF. In DNA, the CDR3 is TGTGCCAGCAGTGACGACAGGGGGTCAGATACGCAGTATTTT.

This clone was found once. The chain employs TRBV7-6 and TRBJ1-1; D unclear. V lost 2 bases to trimming and J lost 1 base, with 14 bases between them. CDR3 length: 16 amino acids. Germline lookup yields CDR1 SGHVS and CDR2 FNYEAQ. CDR3 DNA: TGTGCCAGCAGCTTAAGTTGGCGGGTGGAGAACACTGAAGCTTTCTTT. Protein product: CASSLSWRVENTEAFF.

This clone was counted a single time. This chain joins TRBV11-2 and TRBJ2-1, with 8 nucleotides matching TRBD2. Germline CDR1 reads SGHAT; CDR2 reads FQNNGV. The CDR3 extends over 19 amino acids. V shed 5 bases, J shed 4 bases, and the junction held 19 bases outside the gene matches. The CDR3 reads CASSRPLILAGEAYNEQFF. CDR3 bases: TGTGCCAGCAGCCGACCATTAATTCTAGCGGGTGAAGCATACAATGAGCAGTTCTTC.

This chain joins TRBV6-6 and TRBJ2-5, with D perhaps matching TRBD2 (6 bases). The germline CDR1 and CDR2 sequences are MNHNY and SVGAGI (reference sequence). With 5 bases removed from V and 5 bases from J, the gap between germline ends came to 18 bases. This CDR3 is built from 15 residues. This chain's CDR3 is CASSKRVTSGETQYF. The CDR3 DNA reads as TGTGCCAGCAGTAAGCGGGTGACCTCAGGGGAGACCCAGTACTTC.

The CDR3 region is CASSITLGTWEQYF. The CDR3 DNA follows: TGTGCCAGTAGTATAACCCTGGGGACTTGGGAGCAGTACTTC. This sequence joins TRBV19 and TRBJ2-7, with D possibly TRBD2 on 6 matching bases. The CDR3 runs 14 residues. Trimming removed 2 bases from V and 7 bases from J, with 15 bases in between. Germline V gene lookup returns CDR1 LNHDA and CDR2 SQIVND (reference sequence).

The chain uses TRBV9 and TRBJ2-1; maybe TRBD1 (5 bases). V was pared by 0 bases and J by 5 bases, with 12 bases between. This CDR3 has 15 residues. CDR1 SGDLS and CDR2 YYNGEE come from the germline V gene. CDR3 protein: CASSVAQGIDNEQFF. The DNA for the CDR3 is TGTGCCAGCAGCGTAGCCCAGGGCATTGACAATGAGCAGTTCTTC.

The rearrangement links TRBV27 to TRBJ2-3; weak D call: TRBD2 (6 bases). The CDR3 sequence is 15 residues long. Trimming removed 2 bases at V and 2 bases at J, with 11 bases between. The germline V gene has CDR1 MNHEY and CDR2 SMNVEV (reference sequence). The CDR3 DNA is TGTGCCAGCAGTTTACTCGGGAGATCCACAGATACGCAGTATTTT. Its protein product is CASSLLGRSTDTQYF.